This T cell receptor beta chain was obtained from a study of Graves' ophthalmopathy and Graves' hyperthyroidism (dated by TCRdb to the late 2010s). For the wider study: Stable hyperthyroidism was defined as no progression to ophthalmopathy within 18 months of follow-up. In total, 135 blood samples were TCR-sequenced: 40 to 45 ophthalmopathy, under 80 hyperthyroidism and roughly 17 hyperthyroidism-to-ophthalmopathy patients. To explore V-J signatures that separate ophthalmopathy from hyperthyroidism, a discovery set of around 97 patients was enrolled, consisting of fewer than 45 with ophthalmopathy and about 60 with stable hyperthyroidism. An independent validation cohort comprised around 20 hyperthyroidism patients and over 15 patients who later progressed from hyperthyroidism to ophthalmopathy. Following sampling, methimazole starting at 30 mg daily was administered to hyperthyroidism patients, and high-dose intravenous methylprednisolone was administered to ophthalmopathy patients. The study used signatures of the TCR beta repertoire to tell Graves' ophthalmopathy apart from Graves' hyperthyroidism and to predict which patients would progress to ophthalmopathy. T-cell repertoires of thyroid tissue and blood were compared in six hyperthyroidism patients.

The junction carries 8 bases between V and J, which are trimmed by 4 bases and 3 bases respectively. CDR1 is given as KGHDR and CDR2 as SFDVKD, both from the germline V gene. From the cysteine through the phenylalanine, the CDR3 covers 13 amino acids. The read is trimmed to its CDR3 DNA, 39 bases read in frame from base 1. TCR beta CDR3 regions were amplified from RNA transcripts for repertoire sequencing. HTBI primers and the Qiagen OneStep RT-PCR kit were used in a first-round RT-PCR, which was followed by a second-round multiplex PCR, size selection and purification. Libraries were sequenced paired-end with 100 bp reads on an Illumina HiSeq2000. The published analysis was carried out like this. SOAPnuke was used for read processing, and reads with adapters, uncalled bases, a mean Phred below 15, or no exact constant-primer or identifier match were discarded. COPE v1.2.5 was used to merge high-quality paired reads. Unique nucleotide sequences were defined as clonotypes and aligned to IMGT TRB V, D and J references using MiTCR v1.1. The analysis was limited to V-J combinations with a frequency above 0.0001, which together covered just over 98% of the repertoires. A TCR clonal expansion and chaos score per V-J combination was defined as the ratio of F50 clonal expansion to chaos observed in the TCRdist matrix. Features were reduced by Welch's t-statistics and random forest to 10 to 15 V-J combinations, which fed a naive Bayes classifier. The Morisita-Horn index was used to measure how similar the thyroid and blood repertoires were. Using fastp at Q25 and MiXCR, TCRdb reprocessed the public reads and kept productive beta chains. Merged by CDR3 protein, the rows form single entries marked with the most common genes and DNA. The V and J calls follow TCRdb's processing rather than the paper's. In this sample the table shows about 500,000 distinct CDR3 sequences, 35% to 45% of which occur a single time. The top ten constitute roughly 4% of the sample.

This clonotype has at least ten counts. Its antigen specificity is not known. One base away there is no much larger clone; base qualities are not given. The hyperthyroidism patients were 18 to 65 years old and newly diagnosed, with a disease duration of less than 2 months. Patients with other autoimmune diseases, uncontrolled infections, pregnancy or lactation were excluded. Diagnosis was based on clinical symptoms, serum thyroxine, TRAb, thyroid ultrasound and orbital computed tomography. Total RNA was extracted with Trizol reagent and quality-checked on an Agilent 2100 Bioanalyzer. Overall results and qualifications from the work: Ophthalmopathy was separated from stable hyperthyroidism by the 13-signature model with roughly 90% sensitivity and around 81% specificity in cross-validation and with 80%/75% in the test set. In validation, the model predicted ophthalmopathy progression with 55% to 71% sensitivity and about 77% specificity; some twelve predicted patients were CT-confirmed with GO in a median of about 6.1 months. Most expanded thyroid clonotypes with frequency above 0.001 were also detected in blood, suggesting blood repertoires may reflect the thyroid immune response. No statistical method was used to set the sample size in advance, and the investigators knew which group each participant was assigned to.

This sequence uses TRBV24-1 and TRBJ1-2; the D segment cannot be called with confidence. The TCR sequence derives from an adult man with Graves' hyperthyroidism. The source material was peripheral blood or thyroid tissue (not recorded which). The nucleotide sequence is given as TGTGCCACCAGTGAAGCCGACGACTATGGCTACACCTTC. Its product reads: CATSEADDYGYTF.